The sequence of this T cell receptor beta chain was determined in a study of T cell clonotyping in hematopoietic cell transplantation. Study observations and caveats: CD4 and CD8 repertoire contributions could not be separated without sorting.

The germline CDR1 and CDR2 sequences are KGHSH and LQKENI. V lost 5 bases and J 4 bases, leaving 14 bases between the germline ends. The CDR3 has 14 residues. Sequencing was performed with immunoSEQ multiplex PCR; in TCRdb, only in-frame clones are kept and a portion is missing. Of more than 4,500 clones listed, roughly 88% are singletons. A note on this clone: Its antigen is unknown.

Specimen: peripheral blood mononuclear cells, collected 100 days after allogeneic stem cell transplant. This TCR derives from a female patient aged 45-65 years who had an allogeneic stem cell transplant from a related donor, so the T cells may come from the graft donor. Some clones in this sample may be carry-over from other donors' samples. The rearrangement links TRBV18 to TRBJ1-1; TRBD1 is a possible D gene (6 bases). The CDR3 here is CASSTGGGLTEAFF. In nucleotides, the CDR3 is TGTGCCAGCTCAACCGGAGGGGGGCTCACTGAAGCTTTCTTT. Supplemented by reference TRBV18 and TRBJ1-1, the full variable domain reads NAGVMQNPRHLVRRRGQEARLRCSPMKGHSHVYWYRQLPEEGLKFMVYLQKENIIDESGMPKERFSAEFPKEGPSILRIQQVVRGDSAAYFCASSTGGGLTEAFFGQGTRLTVV.